A selection of T cell receptor beta chains follows, all from one sample in a study of blood T cell repertoires in COVID-19. Method: immunoSEQ multiplex PCR; TCRdb's copy keeps in-frame clones and lacks some. In the table there are 150,000 to 200,000 clones, approximately 91% of which are singletons. Material: peripheral blood. The receptors come from a man aged 18 to 29 with acute or convalescent COVID-19. Both conserved end residues are part of each CDR3. Fields, in order: J gene, clone size, D gene, V gene, CDR3 DNA, CDR3 protein. The D gene is left open where the match is weak. The size entry is marked missing in some rows and otherwise reads once, few, many or a size class.

TRBJ2-5,NA,NA,TRBV11-2,TGTGCCAGCAGCTTAGGGAGCAGGGGCCGGGGAGAGACCCAGTACTTC,CASSLGSRGRGETQYF
TRBJ2-5,NA,TRBD1,TRBV7-6,TGTGCCAGCAGCTTAGACGACAGGGGGGGGGAGACCCAGTACTTC,CASSLDDRGGETQYF
TRBJ1-5,NA,NA,TRBV9,TGTGCCAGCGACAGTGGCCCCGCGGATCAGCCCCAGCATTTT,CASDSGPADQPQHF
TRBJ1-1,NA,TRBD1,TRBV19,TGTGCCAGTAGTATGGGGGCGACAGGGAATGAAGCTTTCTTT,CASSMGATGNEAFF
TRBJ2-2,NA,NA,TRBV6-5,TGTGCCAGCAGTTACTCCGGAGGCCGGGAGCTGTTTTTT,CASSYSGGRELFF
TRBJ2-7,NA,TRBD2,TRBV4-1,TGCGCCAGCAGGGGCGGGAGGGGGTACGAGCAGTACTTC,CASRGGRGYEQYF
TRBJ2-1,NA,TRBD2,TRBV5-4,TGTGCCAGCAGCTTGGCCCAGCGGGATCAAAATGAGCAGTTCTTC,CASSLAQRDQNEQFF
TRBJ2-1,NA,TRBD2,TRBV19,TGTGCCAGTAGTACCTCCGGGACTAGCTTTAACCGAGAGCAGTTCTTC,CASSTSGTSFNREQFF
TRBJ1-3,NA,NA,TRBV7-2,TGTGCCAGCAGCACACAGGGAAGGGGAAACACCATATATTTT,CASSTQGRGNTIYF
TRBJ1-6,NA,NA,TRBV27,TGTGCCAGCAGTTTAAAGGGGATTTGGAATTCACCCCTCCACTTT,CASSLKGIWNSPLHF
TRBJ1-5,few,TRBD1,TRBV19,TGTGCCAGTACCAGGGACAGGACCTATCAGCCCCAGCATTTT,CASTRDRTYQPQHF
TRBJ2-7,NA,NA,TRBV5-1,TGCGCCAGCAGCTTTAGCCACGAGCAGTACTTC,CASSFSHEQYF
TRBJ1-2,NA,NA,TRBV9,TGTGCCAGCAGCGTAGAAGACAGTACATCAGCTAACTATGGCTACACCTTC,CASSVEDSTSANYGYTF
TRBJ1-4,NA,TRBD1,TRBV7-9,TGTGCCAGCAGCTTCGGACAGGACGTTATTAATAATGAAAAACTGTTTTTT,CASSFGQDVINNEKLFF
TRBJ2-1,NA,TRBD2,TRBV6-5,TGTGCCAGCAGTTCTCTAGCGGGAGGTTACAATGAGCAGTTCTTC,CASSSLAGGYNEQFF
TRBJ1-3,NA,NA,TRBV10-2,TGCGCCAGCAGTGAGTCGACACAAACTGGAAACACCATATATTTT,CASSESTQTGNTIYF
TRBJ2-7,once,NA,TRBV7-2,TGTGCCAGCAGCTTAGGGCGGGGAACCTACGAGCAGTACTTC,CASSLGRGTYEQYF
TRBJ1-2,NA,NA,TRBV18,TGTGCCAGCTCCCTCGAGGGAGACGGTTCTAACTATGGCTACACCTTC,CASSLEGDGSNYGYTF
TRBJ1-1,NA,TRBD1,TRBV3-1/TRBV3-2,TGTGCCAGCAGCGCCGACAGGGGCACTGAAGCTTTCTTT,CASSADRGTEAFF
TRBJ1-2,NA,NA,TRBV11-2,TGTGCCAGCAGCCCTGCGGGGCGAGATAACTATGGCTACACCTTC,CASSPAGRDNYGYTF
TRBJ2-3,NA,NA,TRBV30,TGTGCCTGGAGCCGGGACTCGTCCCAAGATACGCAGTATTTT,CAWSRDSSQDTQYF
TRBJ1-4,NA,TRBD1,TRBV3-1/TRBV3-2,TGTGCCAGCAGCCAAGCAGAGTTGAGACGAGGACAGGGTGGAGAAAAACTGTTTTTT,CASSQAELRRGQGGEKLFF
TRBJ1-4,NA,NA,TRBV5-1,TGCGCCAGCAGCCGAGGGAAGGGTAGGTTTGGATTACGTGAAAAACTGTTTTTT,CASSRGKGRFGLREKLFF
TRBJ2-6,NA,NA,TRBV10-2,TGCGCCAGCAGTGAAGGCTGGAGGACTGGGGCCAACGTCCTGACTTTC,CASSEGWRTGANVLTF
TRBJ2-1,NA,TRBD1,TRBV10-3,TGTGCCATCAGTGTTGACAGGGGGGTCTACAATGAGCAGTTCTTC,CAISVDRGVYNEQFF
TRBJ2-7,NA,NA,TRBV3-1/TRBV3-2,TGTGCCAGCAGCCAACTGTCGGGCGAGCAGTACTTC,CASSQLSGEQYF
TRBJ2-7,NA,NA,TRBV19,TGTGCCAGTAGTATGGGGACAGTCGGGAGAGAGCAGTACTTC,CASSMGTVGREQYF
TRBJ2-7,NA,NA,TRBV7-9,TGTGCCAGCAGCTTTTTGCTGAACAATAAAGACGAGCAGTACTTC,CASSFLLNNKDEQYF
TRBJ1-5,few,NA,TRBV19,TGTGCCAGTACCCCATATACGGACAGCTTAAGGGATCCCCAGCATTTT,CASTPYTDSLRDPQHF
TRBJ1-2,NA,NA,TRBV5-1,TGCGCCAGCAGCTTAAAACAGTTTGTGGGACTATATGGCTACACCTTC,CASSLKQFVGLYGYTF
TRBJ1-5,few,NA,TRBV19,TGTGCCAGTATCACACAGGGCAATAGCAATCAGCCCCAGCATTTT,CASITQGNSNQPQHF
TRBJ1-2,NA,NA,TRBV11-2,TGTGCCAGCAGCCCGCCGGCGCGGGGCTACACCTTC,CASSPPARGYTF
TRBJ1-3,NA,NA,TRBV13,TGTGCCAGCAGCCGACGACAGTTTGGTGGAAACACCATATATTTT,CASSRRQFGGNTIYF
TRBJ2-5,NA,NA,TRBV11-2,TGTGCCAGCAGCACAGGGATTAGGGAGACCCAGTACTTC,CASSTGIRETQYF
TRBJ1-2,NA,TRBD1,TRBV29-1,TGCAGCGTTGACCGGAGCACCAGGGGGAGCTATGGCTACACCTTC,CSVDRSTRGSYGYTF
TRBJ1-5,NA,NA,TRBV28,TGTGCCAGTCGCTCGGAGCCGGGAGTCAATCAGCCCCAGCATTTT,CASRSEPGVNQPQHF
TRBJ2-1,NA,TRBD2,TRBV11-3,TGTGCCAGCAGCTTAAGAGGGACTAGCGGGAGTGTTGAGCAGTTCTTC,CASSLRGTSGSVEQFF
TRBJ2-5,NA,NA,TRBV9,TGTGCCAGCAGCACATCCCCTTTGGAGACCCAGTACTTC,CASSTSPLETQYF
TRBJ1-1,NA,NA,TRBV4-1,TGCGCCAGCAGCCAAGTAGTAGTGAACACTGAAGCTTTCTTT,CASSQVVVNTEAFF